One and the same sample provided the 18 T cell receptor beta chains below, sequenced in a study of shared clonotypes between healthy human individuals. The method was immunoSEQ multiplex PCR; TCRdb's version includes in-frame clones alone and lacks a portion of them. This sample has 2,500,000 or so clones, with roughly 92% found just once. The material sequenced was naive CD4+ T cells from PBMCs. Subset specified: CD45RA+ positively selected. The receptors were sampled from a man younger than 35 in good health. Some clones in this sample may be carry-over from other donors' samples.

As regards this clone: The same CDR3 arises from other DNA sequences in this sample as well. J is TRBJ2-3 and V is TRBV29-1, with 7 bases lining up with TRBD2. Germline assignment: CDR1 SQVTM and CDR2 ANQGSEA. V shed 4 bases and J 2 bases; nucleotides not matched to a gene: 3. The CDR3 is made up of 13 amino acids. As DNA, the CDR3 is TGCAGCGTTGGGGGGAGGGTCACAGATACGCAGTATTTT. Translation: CSVGGRVTDTQYF.

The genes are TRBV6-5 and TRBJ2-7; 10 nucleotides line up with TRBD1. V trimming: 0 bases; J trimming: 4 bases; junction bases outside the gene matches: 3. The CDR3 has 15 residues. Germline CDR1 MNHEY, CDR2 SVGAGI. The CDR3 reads CASSYSGQGQYEQYF. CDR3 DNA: TGTGCCAGCAGTTACTCGGGACAGGGGCAGTACGAGCAGTACTTC.

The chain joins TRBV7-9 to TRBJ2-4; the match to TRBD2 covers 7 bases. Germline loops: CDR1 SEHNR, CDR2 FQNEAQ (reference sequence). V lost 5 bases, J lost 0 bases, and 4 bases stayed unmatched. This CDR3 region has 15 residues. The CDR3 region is CASSPPGGAKNIQYF. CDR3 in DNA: TGTGCCAGCAGCCCCCCGGGGGGAGCCAAAAACATTCAGTACTTC.

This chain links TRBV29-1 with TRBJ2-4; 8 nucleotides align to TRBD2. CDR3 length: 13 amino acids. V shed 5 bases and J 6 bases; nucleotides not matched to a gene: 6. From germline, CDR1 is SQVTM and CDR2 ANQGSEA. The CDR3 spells CSVWDREGNIQYF. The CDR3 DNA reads TGCAGCGTTTGGGACCGGGAGGGAAACATTCAGTACTTC.

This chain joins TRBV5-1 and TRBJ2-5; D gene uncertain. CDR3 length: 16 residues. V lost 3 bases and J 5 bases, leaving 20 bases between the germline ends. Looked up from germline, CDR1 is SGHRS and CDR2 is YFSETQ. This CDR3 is CASSSWTYAVSETQYF. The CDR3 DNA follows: TGCGCCAGCAGCTCCTGGACCTACGCCGTCTCGGAGACCCAGTACTTC.

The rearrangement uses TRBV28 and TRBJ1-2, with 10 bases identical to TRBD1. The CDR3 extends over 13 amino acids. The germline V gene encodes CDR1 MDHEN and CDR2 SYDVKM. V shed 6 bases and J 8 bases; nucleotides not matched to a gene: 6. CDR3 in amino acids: CASRPDRGQGYTF. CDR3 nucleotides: TGTGCCAGCAGGCCTGACAGGGGGCAAGGCTACACCTTC.

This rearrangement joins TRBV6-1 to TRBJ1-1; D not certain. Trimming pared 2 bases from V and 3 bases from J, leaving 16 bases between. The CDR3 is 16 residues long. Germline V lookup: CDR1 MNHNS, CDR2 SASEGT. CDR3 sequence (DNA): TGTGCCAGCAGTGAAAGGGTGGGGTGGAGGGACACTGAAGCTTTCTTT. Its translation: CASSERVGWRDTEAFF.

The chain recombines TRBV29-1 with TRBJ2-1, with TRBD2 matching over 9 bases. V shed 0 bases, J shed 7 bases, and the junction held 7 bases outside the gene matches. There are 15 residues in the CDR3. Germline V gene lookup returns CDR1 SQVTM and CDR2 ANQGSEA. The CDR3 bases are TGCAGCGTTGAAGATCGGCTAGCGGGGCGGAATGAGCAGTTCTTC. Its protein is CSVEDRLAGRNEQFF.

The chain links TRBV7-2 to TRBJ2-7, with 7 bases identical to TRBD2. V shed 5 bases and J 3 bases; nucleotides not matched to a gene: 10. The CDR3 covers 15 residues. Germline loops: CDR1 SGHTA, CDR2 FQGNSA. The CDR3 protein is CASSTRVGLDYEQYF. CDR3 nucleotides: TGTGCCAGCAGCACCAGGGTTGGACTAGACTACGAGCAGTACTTC.

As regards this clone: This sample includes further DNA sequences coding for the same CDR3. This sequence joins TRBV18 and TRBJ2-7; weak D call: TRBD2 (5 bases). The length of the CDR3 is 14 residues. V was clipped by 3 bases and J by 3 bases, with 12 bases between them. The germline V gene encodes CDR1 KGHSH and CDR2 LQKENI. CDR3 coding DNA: TGTGCCAGCTCACCGCCGGGATTAGGCTACGAGCAGTACTTC. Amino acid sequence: CASSPPGLGYEQYF.

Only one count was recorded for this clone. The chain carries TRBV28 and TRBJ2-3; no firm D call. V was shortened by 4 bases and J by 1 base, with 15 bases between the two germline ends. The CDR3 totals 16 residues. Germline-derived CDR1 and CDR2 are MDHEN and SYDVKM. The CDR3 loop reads CASSSWTGLGTDTQYF. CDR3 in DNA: TGTGCCAGCAGTTCCTGGACCGGTCTAGGCACAGATACGCAGTATTTT.

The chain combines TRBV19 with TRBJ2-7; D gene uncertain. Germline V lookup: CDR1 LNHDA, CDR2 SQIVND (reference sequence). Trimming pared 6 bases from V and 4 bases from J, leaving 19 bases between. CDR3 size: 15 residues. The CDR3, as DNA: TGTGCCAGTAGCCTCACCTTTGGCCCTCGTTACGAGCAGTACTTC. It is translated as CASSLTFGPRYEQYF.

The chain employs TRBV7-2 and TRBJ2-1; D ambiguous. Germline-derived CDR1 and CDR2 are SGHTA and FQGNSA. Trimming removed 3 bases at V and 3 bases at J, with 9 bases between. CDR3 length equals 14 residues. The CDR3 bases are TGTGCCAGCAGCTTCTACGGTTTCTACAATGAGCAGTTCTTC. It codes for CASSFYGFYNEQFF.

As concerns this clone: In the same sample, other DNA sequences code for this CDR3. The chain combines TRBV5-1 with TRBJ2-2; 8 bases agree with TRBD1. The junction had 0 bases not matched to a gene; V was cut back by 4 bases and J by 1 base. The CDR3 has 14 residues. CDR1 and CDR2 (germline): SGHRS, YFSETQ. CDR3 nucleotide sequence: TGCGCCAGCAGCGGGACAGGGAACACCGGGGAGCTGTTTTTT. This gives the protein CASSGTGNTGELFF.

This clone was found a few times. CDR3 bases: TGCGCCAGCAGGGTGAGGGGCGAGGGCACTGAAGCTTTCTTT. It yields the protein CASRVRGEGTEAFF. V and J are TRBV10-2 and TRBJ1-1, with D possibly being TRBD1 (5 bases). The V and J ends lost 6 bases and 4 bases respectively, with 15 bases between them. Germline CDR1 reads WSHSY; CDR2 reads SAAADI. CDR3 length equals 14 residues.

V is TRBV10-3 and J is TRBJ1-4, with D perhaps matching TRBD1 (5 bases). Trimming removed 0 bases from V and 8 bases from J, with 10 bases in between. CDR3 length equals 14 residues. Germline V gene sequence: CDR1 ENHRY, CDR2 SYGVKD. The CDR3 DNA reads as TGTGCCATCAGTGAGTCGAGGGGTGGCGAAAAACTGTTTTTT. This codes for CAISESRGGEKLFF.

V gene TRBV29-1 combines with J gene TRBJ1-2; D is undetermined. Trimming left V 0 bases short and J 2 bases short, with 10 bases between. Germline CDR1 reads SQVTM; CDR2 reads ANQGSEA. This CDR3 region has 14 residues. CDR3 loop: CSVEDLRGNYGYTF. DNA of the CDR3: TGCAGCGTTGAAGATCTGAGAGGGAACTATGGCTACACCTTC.

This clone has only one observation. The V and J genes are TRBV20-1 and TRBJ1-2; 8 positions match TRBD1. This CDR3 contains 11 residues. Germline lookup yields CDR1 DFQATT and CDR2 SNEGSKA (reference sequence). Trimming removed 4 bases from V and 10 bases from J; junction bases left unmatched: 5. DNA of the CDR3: TGCAGTGCTAACGCAGGGGGCCCCTACACCTTC. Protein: CSANAGGPYTF.